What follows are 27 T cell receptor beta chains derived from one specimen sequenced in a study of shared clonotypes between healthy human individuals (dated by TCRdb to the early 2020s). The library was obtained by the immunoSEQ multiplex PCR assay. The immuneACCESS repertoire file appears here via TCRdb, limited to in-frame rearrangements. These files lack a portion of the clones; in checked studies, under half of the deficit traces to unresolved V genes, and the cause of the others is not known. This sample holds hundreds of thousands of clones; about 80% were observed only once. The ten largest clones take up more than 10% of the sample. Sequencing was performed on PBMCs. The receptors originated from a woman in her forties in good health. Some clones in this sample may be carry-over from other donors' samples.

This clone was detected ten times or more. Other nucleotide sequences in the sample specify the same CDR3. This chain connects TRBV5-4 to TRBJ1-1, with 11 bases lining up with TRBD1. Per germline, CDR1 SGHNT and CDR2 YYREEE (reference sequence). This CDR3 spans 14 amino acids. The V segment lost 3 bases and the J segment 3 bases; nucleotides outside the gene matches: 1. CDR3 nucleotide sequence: TGTGCCAGCAGCTGGGGACAGGGGGACACTGAAGCTTTCTTT. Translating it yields CASSWGQGDTEAFF. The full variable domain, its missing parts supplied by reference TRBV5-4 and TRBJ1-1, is ETGVTQSPTHLIKTRGQQVTLRCSSQSGHNTVSWYQQALGQGPQFIFQYYREEENGRGNFPPRFSGLQFPNYSSELNVNALELDDSALYLCASSWGQGDTEAFFGQGTRLTVV.

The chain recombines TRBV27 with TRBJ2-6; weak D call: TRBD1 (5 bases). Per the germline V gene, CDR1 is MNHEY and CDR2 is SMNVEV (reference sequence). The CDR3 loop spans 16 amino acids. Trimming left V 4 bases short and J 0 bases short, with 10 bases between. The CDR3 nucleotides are TGTGCCAGCAGTTCCGCAGGGTACTCTGGGGCCAACGTCCTGACTTTC. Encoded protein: CASSSAGYSGANVLTF.

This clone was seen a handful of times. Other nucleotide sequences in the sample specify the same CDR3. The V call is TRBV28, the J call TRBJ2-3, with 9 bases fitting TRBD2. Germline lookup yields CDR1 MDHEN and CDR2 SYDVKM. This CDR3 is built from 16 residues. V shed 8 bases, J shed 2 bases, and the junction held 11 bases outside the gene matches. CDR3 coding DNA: TGTGCCAGCCGGGGACTAGCTGGATACTTCACAGATACGCAGTATTTT. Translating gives CASRGLAGYFTDTQYF. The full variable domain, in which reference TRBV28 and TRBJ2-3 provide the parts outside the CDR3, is DVKVTQSSRYLVKRTGEKVFLECVQDMDHENMFWYRQDPGLGLRLIYFSYDVKMKEKGDIPEGYSVSREKKERFSLILESASTNQTSMYLCASRGLAGYFTDTQYFGPGTRLTVL.

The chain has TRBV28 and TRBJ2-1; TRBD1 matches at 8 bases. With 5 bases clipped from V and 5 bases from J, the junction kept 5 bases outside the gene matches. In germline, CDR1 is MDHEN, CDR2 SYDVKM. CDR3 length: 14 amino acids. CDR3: CASSAQTGDNEQFF. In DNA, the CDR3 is TGTGCCAGCAGTGCTCAGACAGGGGACAATGAGCAGTTCTTC.

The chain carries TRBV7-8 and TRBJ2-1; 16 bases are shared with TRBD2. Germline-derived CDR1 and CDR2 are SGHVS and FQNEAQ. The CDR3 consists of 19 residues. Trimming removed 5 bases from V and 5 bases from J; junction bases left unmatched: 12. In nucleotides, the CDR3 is TGTGCCAGCAGCGGGTCCGGGACTAGCGGGAGGGCCAAGGACAATGAGCAGTTCTTC. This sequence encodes CASSGSGTSGRAKDNEQFF.

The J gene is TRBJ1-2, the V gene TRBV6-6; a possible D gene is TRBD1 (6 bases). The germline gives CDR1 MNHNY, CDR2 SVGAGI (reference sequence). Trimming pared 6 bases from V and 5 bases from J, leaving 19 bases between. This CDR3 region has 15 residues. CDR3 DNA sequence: TGTGCCAGCAGCCTCCCCAGGACAGATCTATATGGCTACACCTTC. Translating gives CASSLPRTDLYGYTF.

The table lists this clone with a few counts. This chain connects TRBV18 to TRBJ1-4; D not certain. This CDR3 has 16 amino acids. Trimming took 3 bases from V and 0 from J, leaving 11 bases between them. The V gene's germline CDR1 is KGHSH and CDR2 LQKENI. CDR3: CASSPFHSATNEKLFF. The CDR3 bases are TGTGCCAGCTCACCTTTTCACTCTGCAACTAATGAAAAACTGTTTTTT.

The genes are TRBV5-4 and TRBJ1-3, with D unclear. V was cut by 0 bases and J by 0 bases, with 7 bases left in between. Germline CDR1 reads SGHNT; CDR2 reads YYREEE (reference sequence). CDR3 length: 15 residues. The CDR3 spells CASSLEPSSGNTIYF. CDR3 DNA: TGTGCCAGCAGCTTGGAGCCCAGCTCTGGAAACACCATATATTTT.

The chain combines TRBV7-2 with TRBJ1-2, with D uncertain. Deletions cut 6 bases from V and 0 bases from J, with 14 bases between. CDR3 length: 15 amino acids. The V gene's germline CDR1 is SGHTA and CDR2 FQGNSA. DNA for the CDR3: TGTGCCAGCAGTTCTGTGGGTCTGGCTAACTATGGCTACACCTTC. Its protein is CASSSVGLANYGYTF. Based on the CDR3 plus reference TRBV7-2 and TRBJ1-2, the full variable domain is GAGVSQSPSNKVTEKGKDVELRCDPISGHTALYWYRQSLGQGLEFLIYFQGNSAPDKSGLPSDRFSAERTGGSVSTLTIQRTQQEDSAVYLCASSSVGLANYGYTFGSGTRLTVV.

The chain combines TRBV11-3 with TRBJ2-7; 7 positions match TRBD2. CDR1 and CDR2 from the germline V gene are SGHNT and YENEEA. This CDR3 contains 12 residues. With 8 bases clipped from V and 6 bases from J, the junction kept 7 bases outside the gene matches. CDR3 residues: CASGRREGEQYF. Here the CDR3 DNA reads TGTGCCAGCGGTAGGAGGGAGGGCGAGCAGTACTTC.

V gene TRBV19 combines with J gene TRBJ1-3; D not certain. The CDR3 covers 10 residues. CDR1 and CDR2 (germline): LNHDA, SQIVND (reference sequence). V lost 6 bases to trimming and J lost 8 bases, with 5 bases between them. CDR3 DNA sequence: TGTGCCAGTAGGAGAGACACCATATATTTT. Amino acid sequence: CASRRDTIYF.

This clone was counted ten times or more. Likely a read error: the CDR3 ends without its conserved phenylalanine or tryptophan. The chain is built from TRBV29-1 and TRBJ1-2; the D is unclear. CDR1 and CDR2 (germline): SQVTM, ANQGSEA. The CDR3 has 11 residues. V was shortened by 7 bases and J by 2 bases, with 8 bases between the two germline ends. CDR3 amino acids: CSGSSNYGYTL. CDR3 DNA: TGCAGCGGGTCCTCAAACTATGGCTACACCCTC.

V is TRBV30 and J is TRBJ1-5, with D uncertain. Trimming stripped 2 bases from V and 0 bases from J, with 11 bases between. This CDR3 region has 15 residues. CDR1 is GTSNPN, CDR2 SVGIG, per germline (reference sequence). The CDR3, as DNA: TGTGCCTGGAGTCGAGGTGCATTTAGCAATCAGCCCCAGCATTTT. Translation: CAWSRGAFSNQPQHF.

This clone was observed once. CDR3 sequence: CASTGRGEETQYF. The CDR3 DNA reads as TGTGCCAGCACCGGTAGGGGGGAAGAGACCCAGTACTTC. The gene calls are TRBV28 and TRBJ2-5; D may correspond to TRBD1 or TRBD2 (6 bases each). Germline assignment: CDR1 MDHEN and CDR2 SYDVKM. There are 13 residues in the CDR3. V was shortened by 7 bases and J by 3 bases, with 12 bases between the two germline ends.

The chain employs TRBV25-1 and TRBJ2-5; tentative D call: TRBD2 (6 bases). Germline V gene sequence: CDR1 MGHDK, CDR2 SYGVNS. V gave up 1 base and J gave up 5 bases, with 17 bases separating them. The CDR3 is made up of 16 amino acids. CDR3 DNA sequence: TGTGCCAGCAGTGAATGGAGAGGAGGGGTAGGGGAGACCCAGTACTTC. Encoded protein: CASSEWRGGVGETQYF.

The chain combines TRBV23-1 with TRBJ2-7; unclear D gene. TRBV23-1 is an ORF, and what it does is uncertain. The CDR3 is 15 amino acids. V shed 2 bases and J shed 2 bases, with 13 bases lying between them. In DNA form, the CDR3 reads TGCGCCAGCAGTCAACCCGAAACTGGGGCCTACGAGCAGTACTTC. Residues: CASSQPETGAYEQYF.

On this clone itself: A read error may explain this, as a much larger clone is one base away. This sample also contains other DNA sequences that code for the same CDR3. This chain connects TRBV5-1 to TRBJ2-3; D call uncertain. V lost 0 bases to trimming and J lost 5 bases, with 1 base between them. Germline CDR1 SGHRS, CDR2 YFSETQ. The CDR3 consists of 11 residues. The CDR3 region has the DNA TGCGCCAGCAGCTTGGGAGATACGCAGTATTTT. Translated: CASSLGDTQYF.

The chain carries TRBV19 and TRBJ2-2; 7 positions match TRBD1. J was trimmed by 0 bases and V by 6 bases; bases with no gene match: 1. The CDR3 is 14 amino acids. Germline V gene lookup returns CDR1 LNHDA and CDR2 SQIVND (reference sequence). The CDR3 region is CASRGTANTGELFF. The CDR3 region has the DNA TGTGCCAGTAGGGGGACAGCGAACACCGGGGAGCTGTTTTTT.

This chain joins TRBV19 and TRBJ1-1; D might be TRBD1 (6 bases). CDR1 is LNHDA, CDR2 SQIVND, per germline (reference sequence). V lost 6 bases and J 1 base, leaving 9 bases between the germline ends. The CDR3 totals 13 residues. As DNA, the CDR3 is TGTGCCAGTAGCCAGACAGGGAACACTGAAGCTTTCTTT. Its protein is CASSQTGNTEAFF.

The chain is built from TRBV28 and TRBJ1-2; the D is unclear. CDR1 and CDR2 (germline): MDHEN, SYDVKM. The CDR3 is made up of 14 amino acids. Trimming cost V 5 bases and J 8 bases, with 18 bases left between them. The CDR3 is CASSLGRPSGGYTF. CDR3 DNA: TGTGCCAGCAGTCTAGGACGCCCCTCGGGCGGCTACACCTTC.

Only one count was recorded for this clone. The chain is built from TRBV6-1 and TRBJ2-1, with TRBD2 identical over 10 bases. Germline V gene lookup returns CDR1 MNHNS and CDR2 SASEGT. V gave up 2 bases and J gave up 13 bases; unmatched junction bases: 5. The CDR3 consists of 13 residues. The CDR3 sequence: CASSESGLASQFF. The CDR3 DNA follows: TGTGCCAGCAGTGAATCGGGACTAGCGTCTCAGTTCTTC.

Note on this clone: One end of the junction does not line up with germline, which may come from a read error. CDR3 in DNA: TGTGCCAGCAGTGAAGCGCTTCGCGGACAGGGGAGACTATTC. It encodes CASSEALRGQGRLF. The rearrangement uses TRBV2 and TRBJ2-4; 9 nucleotides align to TRBD1. Germline lookup yields CDR1 SNHLY and CDR2 FYNNEI. CDR3 length: 14 amino acids.

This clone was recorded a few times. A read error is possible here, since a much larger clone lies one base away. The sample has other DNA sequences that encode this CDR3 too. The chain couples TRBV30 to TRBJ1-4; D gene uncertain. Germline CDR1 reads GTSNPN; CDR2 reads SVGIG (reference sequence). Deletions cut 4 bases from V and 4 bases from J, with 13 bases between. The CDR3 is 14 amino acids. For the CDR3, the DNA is TGTGCCTGGACCCGACGGGAGCGTAATGAAAAACTGTTTTTT. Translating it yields CAWTRRERNEKLFF. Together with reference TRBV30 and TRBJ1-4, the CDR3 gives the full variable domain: SQTIHQWPATLVQPVGSPLSLECTVEGTSNPNLYWYRQAAGRGLQLLFYSVGIGQISSEVPQNLSASRPQDRQFILSSKKLLLSDSGFYLCAWTRRERNEKLFFGSGTQLSVL.

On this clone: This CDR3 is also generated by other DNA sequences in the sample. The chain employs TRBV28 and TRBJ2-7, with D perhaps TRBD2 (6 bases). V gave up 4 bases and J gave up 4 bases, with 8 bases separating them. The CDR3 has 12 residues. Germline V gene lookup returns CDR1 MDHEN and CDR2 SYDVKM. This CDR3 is CASSSGGYEQYF. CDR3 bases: TGTGCCAGCAGTTCCGGGGGTTACGAGCAGTACTTC.

Written as DNA, the CDR3 is TGTGCCATCAGAGCGACAGGGGGGCTCGAGCAGTACTTC. This translates into CAIRATGGLEQYF. This chain uses TRBV15 with TRBJ2-7; 9 nucleotides agree with TRBD1. CDR3 length equals 13 residues. Trimming removed 10 bases from V and 6 bases from J; junction bases left unmatched: 10. The germline V gene encodes CDR1 LNHNV and CDR2 YYDKDF (reference sequence).

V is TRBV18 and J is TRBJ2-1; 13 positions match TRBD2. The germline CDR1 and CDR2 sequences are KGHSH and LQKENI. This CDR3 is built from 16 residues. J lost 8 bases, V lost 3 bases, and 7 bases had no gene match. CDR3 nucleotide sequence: TGTGCCAGCTCACCCGGACTAGCGGGGGCCCGGGATGAGCAGTTCTTC. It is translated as CASSPGLAGARDEQFF. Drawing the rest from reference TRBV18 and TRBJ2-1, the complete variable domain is NAGVMQNPRHLVRRRGQEARLRCSPMKGHSHVYWYRQLPEEGLKFMVYLQKENIIDESGMPKERFSAEFPKEGPSILRIQQVVRGDSAAYFCASSPGLAGARDEQFFGPGTRLTVL.

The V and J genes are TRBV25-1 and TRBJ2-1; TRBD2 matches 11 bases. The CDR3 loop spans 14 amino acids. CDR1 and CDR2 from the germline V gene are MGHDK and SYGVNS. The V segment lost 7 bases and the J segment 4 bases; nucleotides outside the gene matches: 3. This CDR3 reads CASTASGGYNEQFF. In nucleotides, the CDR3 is TGTGCCAGCACCGCTAGCGGGGGGTACAATGAGCAGTTCTTC.